This TCR beta chain was obtained from a study of blood T cell repertoires in COVID-19. On the study more broadly: Samples representing acute and convalescent COVID-19 were sourced from the United States, Italy and Spain. T cells, B-cell-depleted T cells, or PBMCs supplied cDNA or gDNA.

The CDR3 has 13 amino acids. V was clipped by 0 bases and J by 6 bases, with 7 bases between them. Per the study methods: Reference gene primer amplification gave estimated nucleated cell counts. The assay was immunoSEQ multiplex PCR, and TCRdb's table has in-frame clones only and misses some. V, J and clone size derive from that table, while D and trimming were established from the DNA sequence. The top ten clones hold 2.5% to 3% of a sample with about 210,000 clones, 80% to 90% of them seen once. This clone was seen a handful of times. The chain recombines TRBV5-3 with TRBJ1-5; D is unresolved. TRBV5-3 has ORF status, its function being uncertain. What was sequenced was peripheral blood. This TCR derives from a man aged 45-60 years with active or convalescent COVID-19. CDR3 amino acids: CARSLARGQPQHF. CDR3 DNA sequence: TGTGCCAGAAGCTTGGCCAGAGGTCAGCCCCAGCATTTT.